The sequence of this T cell receptor beta chain was determined in a study of cytomegalovirus exposure and HLA in healthy donors. Healthy bone marrow donors formed the donor group. In nominal health when sampled, donors likely had unrecorded immune exposures nonetheless. The study ran its PCR with 60 Vbeta and 13 Jbeta primers. Some clones are missing from TCRdb's copy, which holds only in-frame ones; the method was immunoSEQ multiplex PCR. Among around 170,000 clones listed, 76% were seen once. Note on this clone: One end of the junction is discordant with germline, which a read error may explain.

CDR1 is MGHRA, CDR2 YSYEKL, per germline. The CDR3 contains 14 residues. The receptor's source is a man aged 18-30 years in good health and CMV-seronegative. The V gene is TRBV4-1, the J gene TRBJ1-2; the match to TRBD1 covers 7 bases. The sequenced sample consisted of PBMCs. The CDR3 spells CASGQTGTNYGYTF. CDR3 bases: TGCGCCAGCGGCCAGACAGGGACGAACTATGGCTACACCTTC.